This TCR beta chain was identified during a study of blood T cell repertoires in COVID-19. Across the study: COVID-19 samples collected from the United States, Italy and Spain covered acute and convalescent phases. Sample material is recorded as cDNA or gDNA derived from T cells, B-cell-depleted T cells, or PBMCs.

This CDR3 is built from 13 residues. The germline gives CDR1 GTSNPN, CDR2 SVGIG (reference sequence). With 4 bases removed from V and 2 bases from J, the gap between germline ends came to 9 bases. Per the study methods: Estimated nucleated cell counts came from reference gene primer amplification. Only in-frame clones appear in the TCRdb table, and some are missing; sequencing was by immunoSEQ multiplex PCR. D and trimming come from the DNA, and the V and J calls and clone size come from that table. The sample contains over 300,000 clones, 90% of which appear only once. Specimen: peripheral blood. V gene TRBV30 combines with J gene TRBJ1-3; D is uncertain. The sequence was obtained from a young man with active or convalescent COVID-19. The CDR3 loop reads CAWKNQAGNTIYF. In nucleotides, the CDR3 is TGTGCCTGGAAAAATCAGGCTGGAAACACCATATATTTT.